One and the same sample provided the 3 T cell receptor beta chains below, sequenced in a study of Ad26.COV2.S vaccination and SARS-CoV-2 variants. Measured with immunoSEQ multiplex PCR; TCRdb has only the in-frame clones, and not every one. The top ten clones hold about 4.5% of a sample with about 440,000 clones, roughly 91% of them seen once. Treatment described: roughly 19 received Ad26.COV2.S at low or high dose, single or two shots; roughly 5 received placebo; per-sample allocation not given. It was on day 63 after the first vaccine or placebo injection that samples were taken. Sequencing used peripheral blood, obtained in a trial of Ad26.COV2.S vaccine versus placebo. All receptors come from a person between 18 and 65 years old who received the Ad26.COV2.S COVID-19 vaccine or a placebo.

The rearrangement uses TRBV7-6 and TRBJ2-5; 11 bases line up with TRBD2. Per germline, CDR1 SGHVS and CDR2 FNYEAQ. J lost 1 base, V lost 5 bases, and 6 bases had no gene match. This CDR3 region has 16 residues. CDR3 bases: TGTGCCAGCAGCATCCGACTAGCGGGGACCCAAGAGACCCAGTACTTC. Encoded protein: CASSIRLAGTQETQYF.

The chain has TRBV28 and TRBJ2-7; weak D call: TRBD1 (5 bases). Germline CDR1 is MDHEN and CDR2 is SYDVKM. Trimming took off 2 bases at V and 5 bases at J, with 7 bases between the two ends. This CDR3 is 12 amino acids long. Here the CDR3 reads CASSLGRDEQYF. The CDR3 DNA is TGTGCCAGCAGTTTAGGCAGGGACGAGCAGTACTTC. The entire variable domain, with the rest obtained from reference TRBV28 and TRBJ2-7, is as follows: DVKVTQSSRYLVKRTGEKVFLECVQDMDHENMFWYRQDPGLGLRLIYFSYDVKMKEKGDIPEGYSVSREKKERFSLILESASTNQTSMYLCASSLGRDEQYFGPGTRLTVT.

The rearrangement joins TRBV6-5 to TRBJ2-3; either TRBD1 or TRBD2 may supply D (6 bases each). V was shortened by 2 bases and J by 3 bases, with 12 bases between the two germline ends. Germline loops: CDR1 MNHEY, CDR2 SVGAGI. The CDR3 totals 15 residues. The CDR3 region is CASSYGGRATDTQYF. In DNA, the CDR3 is TGTGCCAGCAGTTACGGGGGGCGAGCGACAGATACGCAGTATTTT.